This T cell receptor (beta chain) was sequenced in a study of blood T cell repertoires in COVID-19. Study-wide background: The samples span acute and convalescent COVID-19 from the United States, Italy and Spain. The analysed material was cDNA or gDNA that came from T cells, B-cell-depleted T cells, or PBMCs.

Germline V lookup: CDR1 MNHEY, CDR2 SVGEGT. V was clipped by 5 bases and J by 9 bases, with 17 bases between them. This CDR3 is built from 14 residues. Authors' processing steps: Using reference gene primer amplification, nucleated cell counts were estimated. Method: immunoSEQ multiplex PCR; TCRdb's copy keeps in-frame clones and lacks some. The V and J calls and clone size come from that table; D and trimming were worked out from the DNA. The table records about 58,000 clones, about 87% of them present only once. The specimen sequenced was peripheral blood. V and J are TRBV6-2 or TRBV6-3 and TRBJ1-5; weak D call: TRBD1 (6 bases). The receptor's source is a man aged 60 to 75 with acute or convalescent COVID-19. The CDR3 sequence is CASSKTGPKGPQHF. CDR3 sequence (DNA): TGTGCCAGCAGTAAGACAGGCCCAAAGGGGCCCCAGCATTTT.